The source of this T cell receptor (beta chain) is a study of technical replicates of blood from four donors. This CDR3 contains 12 residues. V lost 2 bases and J lost 7, with 8 bases in between. Germline loops: CDR1 SGHAT, CDR2 FQNNGV. Sequencing was performed with immunoSEQ multiplex PCR; in TCRdb, only in-frame clones are kept and a portion is missing. Of 72,000 or so clones detected, about 94% appear once; the ten largest clones hold approximately 0.4%. The sequenced sample was T cells isolated from PBMCs. The chain joins TRBV11-2 to TRBJ1-1; D is perhaps TRBD1 (5 bases). The TCR comes from a human donor in good health. The CDR3: CASSLLGGEAFF. The CDR3 DNA sequence: TGTGCCAGCAGCTTATTGGGGGGTGAAGCTTTCTTT.